The present entry profiles one TCR beta chain with its context. V lost 2 bases to trimming and J lost 2 bases, with 9 bases between them. Germline CDR1 reads MDHEN; CDR2 reads SYDVKM. The CDR3 totals 14 residues. The assay was immunoSEQ multiplex PCR, and TCRdb's table has in-frame clones only and misses some. The sample has some 210,000 clones; roughly 90% are singletons. This entry comes from a study of blood T cell repertoires in COVID-19. The TCR sequence derives from a man younger than 30 with acute COVID-19. The sequencing input was PBMCs or T cells enriched from blood (not recorded which). The V and J genes are TRBV28 and TRBJ1-1; D gene uncertain. The CDR3 region is CASSLEASNTEAFF. In DNA, the CDR3 is TGTGCCAGCAGTTTAGAGGCATCAAACACTGAAGCTTTCTTT.